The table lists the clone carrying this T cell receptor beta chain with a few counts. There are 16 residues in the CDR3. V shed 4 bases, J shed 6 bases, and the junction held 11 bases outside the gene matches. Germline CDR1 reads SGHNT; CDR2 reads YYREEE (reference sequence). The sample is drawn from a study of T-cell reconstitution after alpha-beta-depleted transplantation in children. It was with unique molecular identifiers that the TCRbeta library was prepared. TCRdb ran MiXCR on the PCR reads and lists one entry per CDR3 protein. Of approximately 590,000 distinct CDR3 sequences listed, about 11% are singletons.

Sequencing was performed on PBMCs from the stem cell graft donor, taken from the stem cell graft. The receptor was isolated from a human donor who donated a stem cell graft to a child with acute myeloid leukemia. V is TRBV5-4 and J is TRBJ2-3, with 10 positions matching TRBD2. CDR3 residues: CASSALGLASWDTQYF. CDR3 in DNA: TGTGCCAGCAGCGCCCTGGGACTAGCGTCTTGGGATACGCAGTATTTT. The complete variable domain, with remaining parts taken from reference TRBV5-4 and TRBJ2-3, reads ETGVTQSPTHLIKTRGQQVTLRCSSQSGHNTVSWYQQALGQGPQFIFQYYREEENGRGNFPPRFSGLQFPNYSSELNVNALELDDSALYLCASSALGLASWDTQYFGPGTRLTVL.